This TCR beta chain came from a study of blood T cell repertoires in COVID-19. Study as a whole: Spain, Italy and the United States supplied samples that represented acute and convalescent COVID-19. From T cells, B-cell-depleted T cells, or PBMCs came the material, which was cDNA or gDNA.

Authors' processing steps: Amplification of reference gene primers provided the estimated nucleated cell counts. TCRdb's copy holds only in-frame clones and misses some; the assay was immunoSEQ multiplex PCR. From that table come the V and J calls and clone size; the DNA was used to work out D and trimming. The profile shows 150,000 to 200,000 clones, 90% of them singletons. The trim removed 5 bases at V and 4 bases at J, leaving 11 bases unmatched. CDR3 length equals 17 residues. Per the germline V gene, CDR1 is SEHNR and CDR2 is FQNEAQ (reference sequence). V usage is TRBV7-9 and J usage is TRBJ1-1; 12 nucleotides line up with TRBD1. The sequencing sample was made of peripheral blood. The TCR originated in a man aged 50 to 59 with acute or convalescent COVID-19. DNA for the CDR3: TGTGCCAGCAGCCGTGCCCGGGACAGGGGGCTAAGCACTGAAGCTTTCTTT. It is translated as CASSRARDRGLSTEAFF.